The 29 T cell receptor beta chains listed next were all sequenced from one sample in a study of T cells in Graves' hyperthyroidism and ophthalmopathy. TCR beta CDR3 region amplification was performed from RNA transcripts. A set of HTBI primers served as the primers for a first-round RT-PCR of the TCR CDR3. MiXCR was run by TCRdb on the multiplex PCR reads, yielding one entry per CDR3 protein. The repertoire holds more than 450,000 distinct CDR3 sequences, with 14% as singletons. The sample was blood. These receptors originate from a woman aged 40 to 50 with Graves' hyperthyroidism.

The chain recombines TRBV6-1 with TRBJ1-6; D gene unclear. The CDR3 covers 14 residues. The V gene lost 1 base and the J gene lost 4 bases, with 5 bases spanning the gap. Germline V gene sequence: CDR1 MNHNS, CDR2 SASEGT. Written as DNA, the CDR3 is TGTGCCAGCAGTGAAGGGCAGTATAATTCACCCCTCCACTTT. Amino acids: CASSEGQYNSPLHF.

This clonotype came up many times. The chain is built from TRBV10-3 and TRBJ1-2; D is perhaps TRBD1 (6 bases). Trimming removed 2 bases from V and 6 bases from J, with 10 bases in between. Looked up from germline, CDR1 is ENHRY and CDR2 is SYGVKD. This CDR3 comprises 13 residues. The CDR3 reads CAISEKRDNGYTF. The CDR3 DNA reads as TGTGCCATCAGTGAGAAACGGGACAATGGCTACACCTTC.

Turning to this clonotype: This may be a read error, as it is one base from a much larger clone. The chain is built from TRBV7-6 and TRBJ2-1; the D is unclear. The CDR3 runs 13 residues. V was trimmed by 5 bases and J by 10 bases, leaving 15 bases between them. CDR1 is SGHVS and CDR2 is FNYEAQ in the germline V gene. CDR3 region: CASSPRELGEQFF. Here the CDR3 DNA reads TGTGCCAGCAGCCCCCGAGAGTTAGGGGAGCAGTTCTTC. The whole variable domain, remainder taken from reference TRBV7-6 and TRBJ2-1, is GAGVSQSPRYKVTKRGQDVALRCDPISGHVSLYWYRQALGQGPEFLTYFNYEAQQDKSGLPNDRFSAERPEGSISTLTIQRTEQRDSAMYRCASSPRELGEQFFGPGTRLTVL.

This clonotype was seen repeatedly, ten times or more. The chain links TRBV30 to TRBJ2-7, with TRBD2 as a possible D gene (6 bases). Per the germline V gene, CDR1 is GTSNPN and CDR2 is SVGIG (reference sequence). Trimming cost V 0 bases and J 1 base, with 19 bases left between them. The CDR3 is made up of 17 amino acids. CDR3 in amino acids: CAWSVLLTGVGSYEQYF. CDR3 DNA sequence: TGTGCCTGGAGTGTACTACTAACGGGAGTAGGGTCCTACGAGCAGTACTTC.

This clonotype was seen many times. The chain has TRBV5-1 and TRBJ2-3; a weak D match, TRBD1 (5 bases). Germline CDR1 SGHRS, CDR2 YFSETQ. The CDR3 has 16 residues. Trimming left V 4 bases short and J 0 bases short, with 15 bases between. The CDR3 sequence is CASSLQVRPSTDTQYF. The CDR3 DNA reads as TGCGCCAGCAGCCTACAGGTCCGACCTAGCACAGATACGCAGTATTTT.

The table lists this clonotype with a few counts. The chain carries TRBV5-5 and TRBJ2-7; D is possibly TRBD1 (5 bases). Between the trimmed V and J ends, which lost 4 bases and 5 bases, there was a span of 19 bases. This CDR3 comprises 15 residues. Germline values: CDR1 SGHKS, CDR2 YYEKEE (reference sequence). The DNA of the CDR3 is TGTGCCAGCAGCCCACTTAGGGGAAGGTTCAACGAGCAGTACTTC. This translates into CASSPLRGRFNEQYF.

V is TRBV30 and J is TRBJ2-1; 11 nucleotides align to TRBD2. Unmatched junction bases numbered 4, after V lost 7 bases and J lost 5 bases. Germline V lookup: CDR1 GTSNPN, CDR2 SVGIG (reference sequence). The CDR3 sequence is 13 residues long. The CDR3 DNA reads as TGTGCCTTTAGCGGGAGGGCCCACAATGAGCAGTTCTTC. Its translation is CAFSGRAHNEQFF. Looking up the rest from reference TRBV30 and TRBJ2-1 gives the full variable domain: SQTIHQWPATLVQPVGSPLSLECTVEGTSNPNLYWYRQAAGRGLQLLFYSVGIGQISSEVPQNLSASRPQDRQFILSSKKLLLSDSGFYLCAFSGRAHNEQFFGPGTRLTVL.

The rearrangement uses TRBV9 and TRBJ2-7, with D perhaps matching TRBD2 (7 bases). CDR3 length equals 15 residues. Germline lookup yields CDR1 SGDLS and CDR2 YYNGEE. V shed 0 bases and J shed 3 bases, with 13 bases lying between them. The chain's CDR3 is CASSVGGGGDYEQYF. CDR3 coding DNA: TGTGCCAGCAGCGTAGGAGGGGGAGGGGACTACGAGCAGTACTTC.

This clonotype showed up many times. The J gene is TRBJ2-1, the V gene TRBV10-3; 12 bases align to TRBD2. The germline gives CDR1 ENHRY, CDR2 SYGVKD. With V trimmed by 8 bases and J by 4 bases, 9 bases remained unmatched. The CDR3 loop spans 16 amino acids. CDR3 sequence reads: CAIQTSSGREYNEQFF. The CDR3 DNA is TGTGCCATCCAAACCTCTAGCGGGAGGGAATACAATGAGCAGTTCTTC.

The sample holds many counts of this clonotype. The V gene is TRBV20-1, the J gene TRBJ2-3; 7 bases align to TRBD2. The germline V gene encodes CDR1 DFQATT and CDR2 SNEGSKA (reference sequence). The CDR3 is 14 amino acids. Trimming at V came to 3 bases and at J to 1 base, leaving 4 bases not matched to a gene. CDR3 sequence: CSASSSGGTDTQYF. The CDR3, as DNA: TGCAGTGCTAGTTCCAGCGGGGGCACAGATACGCAGTATTTT.

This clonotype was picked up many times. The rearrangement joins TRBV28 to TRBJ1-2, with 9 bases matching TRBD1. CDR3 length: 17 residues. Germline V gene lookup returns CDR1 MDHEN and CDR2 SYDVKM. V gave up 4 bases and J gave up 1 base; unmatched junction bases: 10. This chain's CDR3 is CASSSSGTGTINYGYTF. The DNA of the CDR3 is TGTGCCAGCAGTTCCTCCGGGACAGGGACAATTAACTATGGCTACACCTTC.

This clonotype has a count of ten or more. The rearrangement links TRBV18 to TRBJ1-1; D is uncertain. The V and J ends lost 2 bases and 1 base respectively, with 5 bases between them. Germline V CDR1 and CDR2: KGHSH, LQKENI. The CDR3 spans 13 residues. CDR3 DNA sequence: TGTGCCAGCTCACCAAGTGAGAACACTGAAGCTTTCTTT. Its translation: CASSPSENTEAFF.

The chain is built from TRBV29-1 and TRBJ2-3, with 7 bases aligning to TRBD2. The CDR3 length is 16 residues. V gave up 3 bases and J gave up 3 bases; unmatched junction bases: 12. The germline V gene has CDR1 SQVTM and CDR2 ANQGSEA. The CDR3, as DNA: TGCAGCGTTGATTGGCCCAGGACTAGTAAAACAGATACGCAGTATTTT. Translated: CSVDWPRTSKTDTQYF.

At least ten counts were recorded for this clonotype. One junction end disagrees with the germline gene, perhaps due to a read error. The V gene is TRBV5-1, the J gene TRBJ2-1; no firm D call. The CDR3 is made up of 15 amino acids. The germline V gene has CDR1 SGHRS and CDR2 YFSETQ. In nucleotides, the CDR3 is TGTGCCAGCAGCTTAGATGGGCCTTCCTACAATGAGCAGTTCTTC. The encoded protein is CASSLDGPSYNEQFF.

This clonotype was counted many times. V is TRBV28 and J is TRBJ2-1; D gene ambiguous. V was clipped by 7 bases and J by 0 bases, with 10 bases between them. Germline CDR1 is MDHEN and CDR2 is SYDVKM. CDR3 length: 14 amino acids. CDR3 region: CASTSSSSYNEQFF. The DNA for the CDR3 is TGTGCCAGCACCTCCTCGAGCTCCTACAATGAGCAGTTCTTC.

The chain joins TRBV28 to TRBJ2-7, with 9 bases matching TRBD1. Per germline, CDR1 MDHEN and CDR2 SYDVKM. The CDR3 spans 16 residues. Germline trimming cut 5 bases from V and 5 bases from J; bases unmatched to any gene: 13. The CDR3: CASSVTGGRAGNEQYF. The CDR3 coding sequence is TGTGCCAGCAGTGTAACAGGGGGCCGGGCTGGGAACGAGCAGTACTTC.

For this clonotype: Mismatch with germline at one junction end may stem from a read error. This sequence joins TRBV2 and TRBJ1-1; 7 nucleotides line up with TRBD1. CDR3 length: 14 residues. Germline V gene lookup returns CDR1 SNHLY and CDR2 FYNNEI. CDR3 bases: TGTGCCAGCAGTCCGGACAGGCGGAACACTCAAGCTTTCTTT. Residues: CASSPDRRNTQAFF.

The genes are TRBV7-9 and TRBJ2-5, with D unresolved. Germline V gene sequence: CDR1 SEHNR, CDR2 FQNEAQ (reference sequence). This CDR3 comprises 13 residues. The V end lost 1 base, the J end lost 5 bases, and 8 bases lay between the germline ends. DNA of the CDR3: TGTGCCAGCAGCTTAGGAGGCGATGAGACCCAGTACTTC. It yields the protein CASSLGGDETQYF.

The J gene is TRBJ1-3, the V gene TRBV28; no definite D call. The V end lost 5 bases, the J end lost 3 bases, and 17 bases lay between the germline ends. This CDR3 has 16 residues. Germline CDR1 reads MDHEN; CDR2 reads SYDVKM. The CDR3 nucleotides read TGTGCCAGCAGTACACCGATGGAGGGTGGTGGAAACACCATATATTTT. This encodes CASSTPMEGGGNTIYF.

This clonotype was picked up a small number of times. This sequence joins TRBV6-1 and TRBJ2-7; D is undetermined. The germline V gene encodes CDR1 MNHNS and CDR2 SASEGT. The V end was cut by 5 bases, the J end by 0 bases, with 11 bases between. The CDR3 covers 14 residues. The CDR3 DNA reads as TGTGCCAGCAGTCAGACCAGGAGCTCCTACGAGCAGTACTTC. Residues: CASSQTRSSYEQYF.

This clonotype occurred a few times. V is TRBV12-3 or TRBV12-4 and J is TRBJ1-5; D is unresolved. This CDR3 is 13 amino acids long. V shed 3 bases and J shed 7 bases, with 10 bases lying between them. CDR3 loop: CASSLTEGQPQHF. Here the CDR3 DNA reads TGTGCCAGCAGTTTGACCGAGGGCCAGCCCCAGCATTTT.

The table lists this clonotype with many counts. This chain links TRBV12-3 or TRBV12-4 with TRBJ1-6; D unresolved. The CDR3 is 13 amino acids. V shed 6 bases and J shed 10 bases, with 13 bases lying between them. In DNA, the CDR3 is TGTGCCAGCAGGCTGGATCCACTCTCACCCCTCCACTTT. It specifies CASRLDPLSPLHF.

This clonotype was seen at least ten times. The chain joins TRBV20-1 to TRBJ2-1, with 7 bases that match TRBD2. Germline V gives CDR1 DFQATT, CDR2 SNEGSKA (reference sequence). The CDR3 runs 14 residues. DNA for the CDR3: TGCAGAGCCTCAGGGCGGGAGAACTACAATGAGCAGTTCTTC. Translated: CRASGRENYNEQFF.

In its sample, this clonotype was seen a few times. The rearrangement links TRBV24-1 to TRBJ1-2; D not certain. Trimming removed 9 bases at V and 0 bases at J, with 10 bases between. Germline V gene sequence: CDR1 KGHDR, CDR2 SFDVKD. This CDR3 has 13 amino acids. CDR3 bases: TGTGCCACCCTCGTGTTGACTAACTATGGCTACACCTTC. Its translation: CATLVLTNYGYTF.

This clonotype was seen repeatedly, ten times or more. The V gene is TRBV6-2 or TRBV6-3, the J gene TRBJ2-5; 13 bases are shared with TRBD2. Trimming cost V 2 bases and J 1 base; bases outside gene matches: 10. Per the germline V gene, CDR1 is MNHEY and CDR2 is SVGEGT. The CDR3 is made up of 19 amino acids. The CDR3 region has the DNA TGTGCCAGCAGTTACCCCCGACTAGCGGGAGGCGGGGGCCAAGAGACCCAGTACTTC. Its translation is CASSYPRLAGGGGQETQYF.

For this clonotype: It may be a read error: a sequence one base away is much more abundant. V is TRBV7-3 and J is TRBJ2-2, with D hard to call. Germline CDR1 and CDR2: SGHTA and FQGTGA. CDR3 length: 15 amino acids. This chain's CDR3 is CASNLILGGSGELFF. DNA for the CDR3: TGTGCCAGCAACTTAATTTTAGGTGGATCCGGGGAGCTGTTTTTT.

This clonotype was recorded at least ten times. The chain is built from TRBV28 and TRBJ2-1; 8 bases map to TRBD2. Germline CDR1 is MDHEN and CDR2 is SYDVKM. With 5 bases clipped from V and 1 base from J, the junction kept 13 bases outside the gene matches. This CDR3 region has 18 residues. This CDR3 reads CASSPREGKTGSYNEQFF. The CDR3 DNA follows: TGTGCCAGCAGTCCTCGGGAGGGGAAGACGGGATCCTACAATGAGCAGTTCTTC.

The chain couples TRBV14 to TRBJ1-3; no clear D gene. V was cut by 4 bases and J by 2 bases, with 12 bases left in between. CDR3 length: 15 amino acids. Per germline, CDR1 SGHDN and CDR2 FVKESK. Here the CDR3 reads CASSLRTGPGNTIYF. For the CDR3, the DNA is TGTGCCAGCAGCCTCCGGACTGGTCCTGGAAACACCATATATTTT.

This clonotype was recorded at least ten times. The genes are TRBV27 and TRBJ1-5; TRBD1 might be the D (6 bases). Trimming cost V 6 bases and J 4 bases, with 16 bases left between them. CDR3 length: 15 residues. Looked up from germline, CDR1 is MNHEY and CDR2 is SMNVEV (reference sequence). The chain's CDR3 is CASRVQTGSNQPQHF. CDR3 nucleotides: TGTGCCAGCAGGGTTCAGACAGGCTCAAATCAGCCCCAGCATTTT.